The present T cell receptor beta chain was sequenced within a study of shared clonotypes between healthy human individuals. Study details: Per donor, CD8 memory used one plate, CD8 naive used two, CD4 memory used three and CD4 naive used three. Notes on the study in general: It was only blood that was sampled, and tissue repertoires likely differ.

Study processing details: Owing to the provision of junction-only sequences devoid of quality scores by immunoSEQ, filtering differed. Measured with immunoSEQ multiplex PCR; TCRdb has only the in-frame clones, and not every one. V and J calls plus clone size are reproduced from that table; the DNA served to infer D and trimming. The sample shows about 2 million clones, approximately 95% of them seen only once. CD4+ cells were split into CD45RA+ naive and CD45RA-negative memory subsets. Concerning this clone: Its antigen is unknown.

The origin of this receptor is a man younger than 35 in good health. The sample consisted of naive CD4+ T cells sorted from blood. Specified subset: CD45RA+ positively selected.

The chain's CDR3 is CASSQEPAGPTSGNTIYF. In DNA, the CDR3 is TGTGCCAGCAGCCAAGAACCGGCGGGTCCAACCTCTGGAAACACCATATATTTT. V is TRBV4-2 and J is TRBJ1-3; D is unresolved. The V end was cut by 0 bases, the J end by 0 bases, with 15 bases between. Germline values: CDR1 LGHNA, CDR2 YNFKEQ. There are 18 residues in the CDR3.